Sequencing of this T cell receptor beta chain was carried out in a study of blood T cell repertoires in COVID-19 (dated by TCRdb to between 2020 and 2021). Regarding the study in general: Collaborator samples came from the United States, Italy and Spain and covered acute and convalescent phases of COVID-19. The material from the prospective study consisted of cDNA or gDNA derived from T cells, B-cell-depleted T cells, or PBMCs. The dataset comprised deeply sampled blood TCRbeta repertoires from subjects exposed to, actively infected with, or recovered from COVID-19. A freely available public database, intended as a resource for researchers studying the immune response to SARS-CoV-2, is where the repertoires were released. The samples were drawn from the first 160 participants of the ongoing ImmuneRACE study and from 1,254 subjects provided by 6 global collaborators. Sample metadata almost always included a de-identified subject ID, COVID-19 status, age in years and sex. Where available, HLA class I and class II types were taken from metadata supplied by the sample provider and were not determined by assay-based typing. The research as a whole found: The quantity of clinical and demographic metadata differed by source and by participant and was supplied without curation.

About this clone itself: Its antigen has not been determined. No qualities accompany the bases; no much larger clone lies one base away.

V is reduced by 5 bases and J by 4 bases, leaving a spacing of 9 bases between them. The CDR1 and CDR2 encoded by the germline V gene are SNHLY and FYNNEI. The CDR3 runs 12 amino acids, cysteine and phenylalanine included. The retained sequence is limited to the CDR3, 36 bases, with the frame set at the first base. The immunoSEQ Assay, a bias-controlled multiplex PCR, was used to amplify TCRbeta CDR3 regions from genomic DNA. The authors processed their data as follows. The number of nucleated cells in each sample was estimated by amplification of reference gene primers within the assay. Sequence reads were collapsed and filtered to measure the absolute abundance of every unique TCRbeta CDR3 rearrangement. For each sample, productive Simpson clonality was calculated by taking the square root of Simpson's diversity index across productive rearrangements. Sourced from immuneACCESS, this table was stored by TCRdb with only in-frame sequences that have V and J called. A share of the clones is absent; for the studies checked, an unresolved V gene accounts for under half, and the remainder has no known explanation. V, J and clone size derive from that table, while D and trimming were established from the DNA sequence. The sample table lists over 100,000 clones, roughly nine tenths of them with a count of one. The ten biggest clones cover under 6.5% of the sample.

At one collaborating source in Seattle, patients were enrolled during active infection and were followed longitudinally through the course of disease. Collaborating institutions collected whole blood in K2EDTA tubes following their own protocols. For TCRbeta analysis, collaborator samples were shipped as frozen whole blood, as isolated PBMCs, or as DNA extracted from either sample type. Sample: peripheral blood. Rearrangement joined TRBV2 to TRBJ2-7; perhaps TRBD2 is the D gene, with 5 bases matching. The source of this sequence is a woman aged 50 to 60 with COVID-19, enrolled during active disease. The nucleotide sequence is given as TGTGCCAGCAGTATTGGGAGTTACGAGCAGTACTTC. It specifies CASSIGSYEQYF.